This TCR beta chain is drawn from a study of blood T cell repertoires in COVID-19. Across the whole study: Sites across the United States, Italy and Spain contributed samples from acute and convalescent COVID-19. PBMCs, B-cell-depleted T cells, or T cells provided the cDNA or gDNA that made up the material.

Enrolled during active infection, Seattle patients were then followed longitudinally. J lost 2 bases, V lost 6 bases, and 4 bases had no gene match. The V gene's germline CDR1 is MNHEY and CDR2 SVGAGI. The CDR3 is 14 amino acids. As handled by the study authors: Nucleated cell number was recorded as an estimate derived from reference gene primer amplification. The data were produced by immunoSEQ multiplex PCR, yet TCRdb's version contains in-frame clones alone and is incomplete. Clone size and the V and J calls come from that table; the DNA yielded D and trimming. The table lists about 250,000 clones, about 80% of them singletons.

Sequenced: peripheral blood. The receptor was derived from a person aged 65 to 79 with COVID-19, enrolled during active disease. V usage is TRBV6-5 and J usage is TRBJ2-3; 8 bases fit TRBD2. The CDR3 DNA is TGTGCCAGCAGCTTAGCGGGATCCACAGATACGCAGTATTTT. Its protein product is CASSLAGSTDTQYF.